This is a list of T cell receptor beta chains from one sample in a study of blood T cell repertoires in COVID-19. TCRdb keeps only in-frame clones here, not all; method: immunoSEQ multiplex PCR. The repertoire has about 420,000 clones, 70% to 90% of them found once; the top ten carry about 0.91%. The sample was peripheral blood. Receptors originate from a young man with COVID-19, enrolled during active disease. Each CDR3 is given with its conserved first and last residue. A D gene is named only where the DNA matches it firmly. Clone size is given for some rows only: seen once, a few or many times, or a class if the clone is expanded.

J: TRBJ2-5; V: TRBV5-1; size: -; D: TRBD2; CDR3: CASSLLAGSQETQYF; DNA: TGCGCCAGCAGCTTGCTAGCGGGGTCTCAAGAGACCCAGTACTTC
J: TRBJ2-1; V: TRBV24-1; size: -; D: TRBD2; CDR3: CATSDPGTSGGELYNEQFF; DNA: TGTGCCACCAGTGACCCTGGGACTAGCGGGGGGGAACTTTACAATGAGCAGTTCTTC
J: TRBJ2-1; V: TRBV24-1; size: -; D: TRBD2; CDR3: CATSDSSGGAFNEQFF; DNA: TGTGCCACCAGTGATTCTAGCGGTGGGGCCTTCAATGAGCAGTTCTTC
J: TRBJ1-3; V: TRBV25-1; size: -; D: -; CDR3: CASSSGVGNTIYF; DNA: TGTGCCAGCAGTTCAGGGGTTGGAAACACCATATATTTT
J: TRBJ2-1; V: TRBV19; size: -; D: TRBD2; CDR3: CASSPIGTSANEQFF; DNA: TGTGCCAGTAGTCCCATCGGGACTAGTGCAAATGAGCAGTTCTTC
J: TRBJ1-5; V: TRBV6-5; size: -; D: -; CDR3: CASRARAYSNQPQHF; DNA: TGTGCCAGCAGGGCCAGGGCTTATAGCAATCAGCCCCAGCATTTT
J: TRBJ2-7; V: TRBV7-2; size: -; D: -; CDR3: CASSLARGNEQYF; DNA: TGTGCCAGCAGCTTAGCGCGGGGAAATGAGCAGTACTTC
J: TRBJ1-3; V: TRBV30; size: -; D: TRBD1; CDR3: CASDREINTIYF; DNA: TGTGCCTCAGACAGGGAAATAAACACCATATATTTT
J: TRBJ2-7; V: TRBV7-9; size: -; D: TRBD2; CDR3: CASSLLAGGPYEQYF; DNA: TGTGCCAGCAGCTTATTGGCGGGAGGCCCCTACGAGCAGTACTTC
J: TRBJ1-2; V: TRBV29-1; size: -; D: -; CDR3: CSVGVHGPSSGYTF; DNA: TGCAGCGTTGGTGTCCACGGTCCTTCGAGTGGCTACACCTTC
J: TRBJ2-3; V: TRBV7-9; size: -; D: TRBD2; CDR3: CASSLPRGGTDTQYF; DNA: TGTGCCAGCAGCTTACCGCGGGGGGGCACAGATACGCAGTATTTT
J: TRBJ1-6; V: TRBV7-8; size: -; D: TRBD1; CDR3: CASSLTGFLNSPLHF; DNA: TGTGCCAGCAGCTTGACAGGGTTCTTAAATTCACCCCTCCACTTT
J: TRBJ2-7; V: TRBV12-5; size: -; D: -; CDR3: CASQTVSYEQYF; DNA: TGTGCTAGTCAGACAGTCTCCTACGAGCAGTACTTC
J: TRBJ1-6; V: TRBV19; size: -; D: TRBD1; CDR3: CASSVSGAGGHSPLHF; DNA: TGTGCCAGTAGTGTCTCTGGGGCAGGGGGTCATTCACCCCTCCACTTT
J: TRBJ1-2; V: TRBV3-1/TRBV3-2; size: -; D: -; CDR3: CASKALNYGYTF; DNA: TGTGCCAGCAAAGCTCTTAACTATGGCTACACCTTC
J: TRBJ2-3; V: TRBV19; size: -; D: -; CDR3: CASRLVARTDTQYF; DNA: TGTGCCAGTAGATTGGTAGCCCGCACAGATACGCAGTATTTT
J: TRBJ1-6; V: TRBV19; size: -; D: -; CDR3: CASSLRGGSPLHF; DNA: TGTGCCAGTAGCCTCAGGGGTGGTTCACCCCTCCACTTT
J: TRBJ1-1; V: TRBV4-2; size: -; D: TRBD1; CDR3: CASSHRRPEDRQGNPAFF; DNA: TGTGCCAGCAGCCATCGCAGGCCAGAGGACAGGCAGGGGAATCCAGCTTTCTTT
J: TRBJ1-2; V: TRBV5-4; size: -; D: -; CDR3: CASSLEQGYYGYTF; DNA: TGTGCCAGCAGCTTGGAGCAGGGTTACTATGGCTACACCTTC
J: TRBJ1-4; V: TRBV12-5; size: once; D: -; CDR3: CASGLGTSRGNEKLFF; DNA: TGTGCTAGTGGTTTGGGTACAAGTAGGGGGAATGAAAAACTGTTTTTT
J: TRBJ2-5; V: TRBV13; size: -; D: TRBD2; CDR3: CASRGPGTRSETQYF; DNA: TGTGCCAGCAGAGGTCCCGGGACTAGGAGCGAGACCCAGTACTTC
J: TRBJ2-5; V: TRBV29-1; size: -; D: -; CDR3: CSARGLGQETQYF; DNA: TGCAGCGCCCGGGGGTTGGGCCAAGAGACCCAGTACTTC
J: TRBJ2-2; V: TRBV2; size: -; D: -; CDR3: CASTSPGTGELFF; DNA: TGTGCCAGCACCTCACCCGGCACCGGGGAGCTGTTTTTT
J: TRBJ2-5; V: TRBV27; size: -; D: -; CDR3: CASSFSGNFQETQYF; DNA: TGTGCCAGCAGTTTTAGCGGCAATTTCCAAGAGACCCAGTACTTC
J: TRBJ2-7; V: TRBV5-4; size: -; D: -; CDR3: CASSVGPEREQYF; DNA: TGTGCCAGCAGTGTCGGACCAGAGCGGGAGCAGTACTTC
J: TRBJ1-2; V: TRBV18; size: -; D: -; CDR3: CASSQQALYGYTF; DNA: TGTGCCAGCTCGCAACAGGCCCTCTATGGCTACACCTTC